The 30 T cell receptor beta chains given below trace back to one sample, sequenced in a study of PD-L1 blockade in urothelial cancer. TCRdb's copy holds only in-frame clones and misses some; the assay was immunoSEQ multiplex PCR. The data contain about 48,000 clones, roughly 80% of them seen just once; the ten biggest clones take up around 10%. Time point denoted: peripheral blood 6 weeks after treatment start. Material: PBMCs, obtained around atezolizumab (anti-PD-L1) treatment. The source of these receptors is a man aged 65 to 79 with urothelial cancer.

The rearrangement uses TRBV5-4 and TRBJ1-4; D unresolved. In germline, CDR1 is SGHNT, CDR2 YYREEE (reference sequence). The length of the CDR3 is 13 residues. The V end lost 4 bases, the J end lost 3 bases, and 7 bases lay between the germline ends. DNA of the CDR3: TGTGCCAGCAGCACGGAGGCTAATGAAAAACTGTTTTTT. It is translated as CASSTEANEKLFF. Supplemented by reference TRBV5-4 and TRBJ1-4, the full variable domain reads ETGVTQSPTHLIKTRGQQVTLRCSSQSGHNTVSWYQQALGQGPQFIFQYYREEENGRGNFPPRFSGLQFPNYSSELNVNALELDDSALYLCASSTEANEKLFFGSGTQLSVL.

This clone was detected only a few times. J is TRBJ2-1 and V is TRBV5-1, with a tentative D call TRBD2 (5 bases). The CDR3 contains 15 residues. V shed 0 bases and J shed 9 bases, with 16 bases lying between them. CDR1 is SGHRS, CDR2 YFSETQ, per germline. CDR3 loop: CASSLAVGGLGEQFF. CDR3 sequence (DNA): TGCGCCAGCAGCTTGGCGGTCGGCGGGCTCGGTGAGCAGTTCTTC.

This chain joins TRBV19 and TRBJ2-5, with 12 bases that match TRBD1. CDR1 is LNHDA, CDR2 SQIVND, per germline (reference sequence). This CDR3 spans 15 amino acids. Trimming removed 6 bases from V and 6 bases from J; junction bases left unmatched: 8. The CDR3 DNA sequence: TGTGCCAGTAGCCGGGGACAGGGGGCTTGGCAGACCCAGTACTTC. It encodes CASSRGQGAWQTQYF.

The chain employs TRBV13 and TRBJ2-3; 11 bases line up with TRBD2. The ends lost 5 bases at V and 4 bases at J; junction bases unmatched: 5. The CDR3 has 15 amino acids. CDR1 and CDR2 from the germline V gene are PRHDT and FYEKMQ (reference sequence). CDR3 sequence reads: CASSPGTSGPDTQYF. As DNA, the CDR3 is TGTGCCAGCAGCCCAGGGACTAGCGGACCAGATACGCAGTATTTT.

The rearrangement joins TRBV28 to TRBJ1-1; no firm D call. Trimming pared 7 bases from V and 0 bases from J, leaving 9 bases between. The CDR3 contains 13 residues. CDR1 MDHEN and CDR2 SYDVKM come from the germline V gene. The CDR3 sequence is CASIFPLNTEAFF. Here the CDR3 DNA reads TGTGCCAGCATCTTTCCCTTGAACACTGAAGCTTTCTTT.

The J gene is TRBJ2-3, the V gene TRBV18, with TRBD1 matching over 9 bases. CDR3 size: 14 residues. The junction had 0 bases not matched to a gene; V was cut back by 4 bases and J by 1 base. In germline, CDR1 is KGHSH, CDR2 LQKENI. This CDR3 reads CASSRQGGTDTQYF. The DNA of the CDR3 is TGTGCCAGCTCACGACAGGGGGGCACAGATACGCAGTATTTT.

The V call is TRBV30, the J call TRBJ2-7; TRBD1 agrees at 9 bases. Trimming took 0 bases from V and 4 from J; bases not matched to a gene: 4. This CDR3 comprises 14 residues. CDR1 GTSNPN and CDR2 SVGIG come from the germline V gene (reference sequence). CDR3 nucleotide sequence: TGTGCCTGGAGTGTGGGACAGGGTCGGTACGAGCAGTACTTC. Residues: CAWSVGQGRYEQYF.

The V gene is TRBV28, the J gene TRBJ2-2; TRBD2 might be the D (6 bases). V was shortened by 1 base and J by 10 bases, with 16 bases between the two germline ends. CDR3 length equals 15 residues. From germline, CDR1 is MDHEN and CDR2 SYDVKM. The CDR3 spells CASSLLSGVVPELFF. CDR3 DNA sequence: TGTGCCAGCAGTTTATTATCGGGAGTCGTCCCGGAGCTGTTTTTT.

The CDR3 reads CASSGQGGQPQHF. Written as DNA, the CDR3 is TGCGCCAGCAGCGGACAGGGGGGTCAGCCCCAGCATTTT. The rearrangement joins TRBV10-2 to TRBJ1-5; 10 bases are a match to TRBD1. The CDR3 spans 13 residues. After removal of 6 bases from V and 6 bases from J, the junction contained 2 bases not matched to a gene. Germline V gene sequence: CDR1 WSHSY, CDR2 SAAADI.

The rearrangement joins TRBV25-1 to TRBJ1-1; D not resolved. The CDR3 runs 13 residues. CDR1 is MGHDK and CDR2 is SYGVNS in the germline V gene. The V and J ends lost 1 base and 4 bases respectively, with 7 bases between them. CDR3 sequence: CASSELVRTEAFF. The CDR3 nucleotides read TGTGCCAGCAGTGAATTAGTGCGCACTGAAGCTTTCTTT.

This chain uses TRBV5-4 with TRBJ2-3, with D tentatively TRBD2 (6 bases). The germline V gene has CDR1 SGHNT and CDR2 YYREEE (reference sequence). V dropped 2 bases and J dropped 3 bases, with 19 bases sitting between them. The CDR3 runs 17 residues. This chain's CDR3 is CASSLGETRGRTDTQYF. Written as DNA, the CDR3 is TGTGCCAGCAGCTTAGGAGAGACTAGAGGGAGGACAGATACGCAGTATTTT.

This chain's CDR3 is CASSPRGQSNEKLFF. DNA for the CDR3: TGTGCCAGCTCACCAAGGGGACAGAGTAATGAAAAACTGTTTTTT. This sequence joins TRBV18 and TRBJ1-4, with TRBD1 identical over 7 bases. Unmatched junction bases numbered 4, after V lost 2 bases and J lost 4 bases. This CDR3 contains 15 residues. CDR1 is KGHSH, CDR2 LQKENI, per germline.

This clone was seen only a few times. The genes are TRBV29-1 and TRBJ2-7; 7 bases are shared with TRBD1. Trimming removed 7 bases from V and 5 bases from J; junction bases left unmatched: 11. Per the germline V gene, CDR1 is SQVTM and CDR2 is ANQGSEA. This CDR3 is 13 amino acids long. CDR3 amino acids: CSAFQGVVDEQYF. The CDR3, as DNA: TGCAGCGCCTTTCAGGGGGTGGTAGACGAGCAGTACTTC.

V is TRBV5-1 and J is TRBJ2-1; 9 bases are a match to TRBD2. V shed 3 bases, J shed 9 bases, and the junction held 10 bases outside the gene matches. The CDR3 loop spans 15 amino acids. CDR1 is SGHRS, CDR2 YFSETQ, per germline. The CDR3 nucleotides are TGCGCCAGCAGCTCCGACTCTAGCGGGACGGGTGAGCAGTTCTTC. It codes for CASSSDSSGTGEQFF.

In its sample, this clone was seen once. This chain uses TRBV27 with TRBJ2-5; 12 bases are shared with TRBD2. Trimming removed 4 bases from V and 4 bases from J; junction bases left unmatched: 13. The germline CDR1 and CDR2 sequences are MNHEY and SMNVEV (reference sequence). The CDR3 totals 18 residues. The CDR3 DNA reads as TGTGCCAGCAGTTCACTAGCGGGAGGAGGGGGTAGGTTAGAGACCCAGTACTTC. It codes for CASSSLAGGGGRLETQYF.

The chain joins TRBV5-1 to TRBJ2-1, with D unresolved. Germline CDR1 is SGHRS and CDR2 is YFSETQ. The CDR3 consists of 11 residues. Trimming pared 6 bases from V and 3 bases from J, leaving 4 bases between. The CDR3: CASNSYNEQFF. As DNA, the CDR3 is TGCGCCAGCAATAGCTACAATGAGCAGTTCTTC.

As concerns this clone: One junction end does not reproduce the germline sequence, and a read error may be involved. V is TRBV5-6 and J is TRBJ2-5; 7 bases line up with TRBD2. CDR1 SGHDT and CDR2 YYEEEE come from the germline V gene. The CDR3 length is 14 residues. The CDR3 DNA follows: TGTGCCAGCAGCTTGGTGGCGGCGGGAGAGACCCGGTACTTC. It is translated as CASSLVAAGETRYF.

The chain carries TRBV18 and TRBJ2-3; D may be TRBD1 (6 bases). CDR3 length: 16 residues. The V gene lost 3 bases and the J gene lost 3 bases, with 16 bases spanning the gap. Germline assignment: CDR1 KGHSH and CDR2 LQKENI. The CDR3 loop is CASSPRQVLETDTQYF. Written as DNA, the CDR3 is TGTGCCAGCTCACCGCGACAGGTCTTGGAGACAGATACGCAGTATTTT.

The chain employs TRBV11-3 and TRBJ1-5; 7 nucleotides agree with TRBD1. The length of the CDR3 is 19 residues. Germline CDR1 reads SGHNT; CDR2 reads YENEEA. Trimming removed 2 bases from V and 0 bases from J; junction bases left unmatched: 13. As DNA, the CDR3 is TGTGCCAGCAGCTTAATAGGGCCTTGGACAGGCGATAGCAATCAGCCCCAGCATTTT. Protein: CASSLIGPWTGDSNQPQHF.

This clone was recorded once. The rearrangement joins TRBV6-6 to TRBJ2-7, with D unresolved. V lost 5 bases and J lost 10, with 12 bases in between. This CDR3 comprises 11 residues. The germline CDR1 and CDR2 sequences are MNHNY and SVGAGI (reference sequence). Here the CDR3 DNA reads TGTGCCAGCAGTCGAGACTCTTATCAGTACTTC. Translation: CASSRDSYQYF.

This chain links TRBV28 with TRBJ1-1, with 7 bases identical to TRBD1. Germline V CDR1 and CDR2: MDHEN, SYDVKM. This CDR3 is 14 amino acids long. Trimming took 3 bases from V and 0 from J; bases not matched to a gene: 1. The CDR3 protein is CASSLTGMNTEAFF. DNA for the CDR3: TGTGCCAGCAGTTTGACAGGGATGAACACTGAAGCTTTCTTT.

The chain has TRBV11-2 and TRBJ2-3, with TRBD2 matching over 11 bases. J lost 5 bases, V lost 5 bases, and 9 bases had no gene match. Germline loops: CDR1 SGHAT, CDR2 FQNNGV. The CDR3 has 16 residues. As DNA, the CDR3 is TGTGCCAGCAGCCGTATAGCGGGAGGGCCAGAAGATACGCAGTATTTT. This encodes CASSRIAGGPEDTQYF.

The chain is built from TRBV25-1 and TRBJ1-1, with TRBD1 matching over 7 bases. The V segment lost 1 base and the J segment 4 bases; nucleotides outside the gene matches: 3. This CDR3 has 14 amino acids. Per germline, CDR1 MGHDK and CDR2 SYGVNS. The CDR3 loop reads CASSEWQGGTEAFF. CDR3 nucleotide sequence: TGTGCCAGCAGTGAATGGCAGGGGGGCACTGAAGCTTTCTTT.

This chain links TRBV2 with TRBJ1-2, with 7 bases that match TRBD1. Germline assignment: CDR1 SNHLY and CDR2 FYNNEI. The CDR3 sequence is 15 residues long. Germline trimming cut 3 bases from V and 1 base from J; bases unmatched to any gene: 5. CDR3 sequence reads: CASSEGTVFNYGYTF. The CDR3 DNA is TGTGCCAGCAGTGAGGGGACAGTATTTAACTATGGCTACACCTTC.

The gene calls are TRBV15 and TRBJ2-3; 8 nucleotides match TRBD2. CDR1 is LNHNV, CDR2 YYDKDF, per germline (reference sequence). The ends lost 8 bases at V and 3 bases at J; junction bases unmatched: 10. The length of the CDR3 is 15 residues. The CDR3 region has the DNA TGTGCCACCGCCCCGGGAGGGGTGCGGACAGATACGCAGTATTTT. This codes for CATAPGGVRTDTQYF.

CDR3 nucleotide sequence: TGTGCCAGCAGCTTAGCAGCGGCAGCCATGAACACTGAAGCTTTCTTT. It is translated as CASSLAAAAMNTEAFF. The rearrangement links TRBV7-9 to TRBJ1-1; D remains ambiguous. Trimming took 0 bases from V and 0 from J, leaving 11 bases between them. CDR1 is SEHNR, CDR2 FQNEAQ, per germline (reference sequence). CDR3 length: 16 amino acids.

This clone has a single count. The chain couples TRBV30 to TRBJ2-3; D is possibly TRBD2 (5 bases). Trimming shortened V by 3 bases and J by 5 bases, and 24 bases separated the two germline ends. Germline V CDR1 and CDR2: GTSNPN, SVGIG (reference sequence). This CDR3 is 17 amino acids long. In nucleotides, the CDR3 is TGTGCCTGGAGCGTGGGGTGGGCGGCGGGTTCACAAGATACGCAGTATTTT. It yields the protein CAWSVGWAAGSQDTQYF.

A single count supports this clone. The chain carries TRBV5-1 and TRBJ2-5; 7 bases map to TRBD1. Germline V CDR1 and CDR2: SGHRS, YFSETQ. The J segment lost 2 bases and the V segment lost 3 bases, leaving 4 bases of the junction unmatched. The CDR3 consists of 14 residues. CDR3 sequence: CASSSGGQQETQYF. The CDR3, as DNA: TGCGCCAGCAGCTCTGGGGGACAGCAAGAGACCCAGTACTTC.

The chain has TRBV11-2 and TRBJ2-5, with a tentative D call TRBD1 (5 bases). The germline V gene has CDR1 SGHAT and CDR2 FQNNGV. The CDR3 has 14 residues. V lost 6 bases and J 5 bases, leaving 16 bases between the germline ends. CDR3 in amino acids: CASSQNRSSETQYF. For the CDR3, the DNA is TGTGCCAGCAGTCAAAACAGGTCTTCGGAGACCCAGTACTTC.

CDR3 sequence (DNA): TGTGCGTTGGAGGAGAGCGTTCAAGAGACCCAGTACTTC. This encodes CALEESVQETQYF. This chain links TRBV30 with TRBJ2-5; a weak D match, TRBD2 (5 bases). Per germline, CDR1 GTSNPN and CDR2 SVGIG (reference sequence). The CDR3 extends over 13 amino acids.